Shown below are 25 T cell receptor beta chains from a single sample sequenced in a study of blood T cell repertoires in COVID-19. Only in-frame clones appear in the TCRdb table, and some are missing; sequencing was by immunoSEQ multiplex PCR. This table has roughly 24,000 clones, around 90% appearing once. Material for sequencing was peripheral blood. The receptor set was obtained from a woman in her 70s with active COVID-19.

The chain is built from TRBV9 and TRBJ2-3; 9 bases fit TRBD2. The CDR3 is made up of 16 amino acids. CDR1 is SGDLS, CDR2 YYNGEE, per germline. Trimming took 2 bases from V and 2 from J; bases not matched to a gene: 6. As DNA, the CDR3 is TGTGCCAGCAGCGTCGAGCGGGGGGCGATCACAGATACGCAGTATTTT. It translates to CASSVERGAITDTQYF.

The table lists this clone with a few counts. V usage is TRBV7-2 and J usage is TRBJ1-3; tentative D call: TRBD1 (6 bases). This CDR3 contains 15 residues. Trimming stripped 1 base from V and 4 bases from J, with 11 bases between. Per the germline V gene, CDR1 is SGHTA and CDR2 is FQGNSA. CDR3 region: CASSLGAGGGNTIYF. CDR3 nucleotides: TGTGCCAGCAGCTTAGGGGCGGGGGGCGGAAACACCATATATTTT. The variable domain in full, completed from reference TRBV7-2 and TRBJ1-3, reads GAGVSQSPSNKVTEKGKDVELRCDPISGHTALYWYRQSLGQGLEFLIYFQGNSAPDKSGLPSDRFSAERTGGSVSTLTIQRTQQEDSAVYLCASSLGAGGGNTIYFGEGSWLTVV.

The CDR3: CASSADRGYQETQYF. The DNA for the CDR3 is TGTGCCAGCAGCGCCGATAGGGGGTACCAAGAGACCCAGTACTTC. The J gene is TRBJ2-5, the V gene TRBV7-3; D possibly corresponds to TRBD1 (6 bases). CDR1 and CDR2 from the germline V gene are SGHTA and FQGTGA. The CDR3 is 15 residues long. The germline V and J ends were trimmed by 5 bases and 0 bases, with 13 bases remaining between them.

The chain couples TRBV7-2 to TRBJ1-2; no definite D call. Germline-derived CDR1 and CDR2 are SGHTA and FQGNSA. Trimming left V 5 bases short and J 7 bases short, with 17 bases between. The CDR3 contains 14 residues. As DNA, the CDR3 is TGTGCCAGCAGCAAACGAACGGGGTCGGCTGGCTACACCTTC. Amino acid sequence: CASSKRTGSAGYTF. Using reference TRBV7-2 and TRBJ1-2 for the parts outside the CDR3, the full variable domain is GAGVSQSPSNKVTEKGKDVELRCDPISGHTALYWYRQSLGQGLEFLIYFQGNSAPDKSGLPSDRFSAERTGGSVSTLTIQRTQQEDSAVYLCASSKRTGSAGYTFGSGTRLTVV.

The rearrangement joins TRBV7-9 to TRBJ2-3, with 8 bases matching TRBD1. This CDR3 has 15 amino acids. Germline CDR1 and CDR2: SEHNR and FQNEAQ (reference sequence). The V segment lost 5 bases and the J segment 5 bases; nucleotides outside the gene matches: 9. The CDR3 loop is CASSPGTGWGDTQYF. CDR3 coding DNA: TGTGCCAGCAGCCCAGGGACAGGATGGGGAGATACGCAGTATTTT.

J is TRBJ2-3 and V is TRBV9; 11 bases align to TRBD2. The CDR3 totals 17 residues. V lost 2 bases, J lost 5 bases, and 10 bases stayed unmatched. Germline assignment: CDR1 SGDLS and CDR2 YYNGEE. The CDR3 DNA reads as TGTGCCAGCAGCGTTACTAGCGGGGGACAAAAGGGAGATACGCAGTATTTT. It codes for CASSVTSGGQKGDTQYF.

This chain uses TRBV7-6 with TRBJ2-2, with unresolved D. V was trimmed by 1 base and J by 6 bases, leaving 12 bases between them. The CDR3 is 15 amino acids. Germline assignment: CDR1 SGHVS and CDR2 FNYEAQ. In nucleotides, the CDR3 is TGTGCCAGCAGCTTAGGGTCCCATAGCCCCGGGGAGCTGTTTTTT. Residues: CASSLGSHSPGELFF.

CDR3 protein: CSVEGVTGEDGYTF. CDR3 bases: TGCAGCGTTGAAGGGGTGACAGGGGAGGATGGCTACACCTTC. V gene TRBV29-1 combines with J gene TRBJ1-2; 8 bases align to TRBD1. The germline V gene encodes CDR1 SQVTM and CDR2 ANQGSEA. The CDR3 spans 14 residues. V was clipped by 1 base and J by 6 bases; unmatched bases: 7. The full variable domain, rest sourced from reference TRBV29-1 and TRBJ1-2, is SAVISQKPSRDICQRGTSLTIQCQVDSQVTMMFWYRQQPGQSLTLIATANQGSEATYESGFVIDKFPISRPNLTFSTLTVSNMSPEDSSIYLCSVEGVTGEDGYTFGSGTRLTVV.

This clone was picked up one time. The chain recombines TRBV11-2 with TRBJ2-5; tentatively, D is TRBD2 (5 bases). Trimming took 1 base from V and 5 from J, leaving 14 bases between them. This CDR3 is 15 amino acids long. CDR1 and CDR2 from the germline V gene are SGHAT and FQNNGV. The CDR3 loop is CASSLGGGFTETQYF. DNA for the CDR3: TGTGCCAGCAGCTTAGGTGGAGGCTTTACGGAGACCCAGTACTTC. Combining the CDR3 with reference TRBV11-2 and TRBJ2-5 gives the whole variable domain EAGVAQSPRYKIIEKRQSVAFWCNPISGHATLYWYQQILGQGPKLLIQFQNNGVVDDSQLPKDRFSAERLKGVDSTLKIQPAKLEDSAVYLCASSLGGGFTETQYFGPGTRLLVL.

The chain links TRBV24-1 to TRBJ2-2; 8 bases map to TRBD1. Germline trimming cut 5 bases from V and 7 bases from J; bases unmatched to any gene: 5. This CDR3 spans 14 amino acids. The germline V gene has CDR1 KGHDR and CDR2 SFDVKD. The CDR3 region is CATSGGTGGGELFF. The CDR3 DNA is TGTGCCACCAGTGGGGGGACAGGAGGCGGGGAGCTGTTTTTT.

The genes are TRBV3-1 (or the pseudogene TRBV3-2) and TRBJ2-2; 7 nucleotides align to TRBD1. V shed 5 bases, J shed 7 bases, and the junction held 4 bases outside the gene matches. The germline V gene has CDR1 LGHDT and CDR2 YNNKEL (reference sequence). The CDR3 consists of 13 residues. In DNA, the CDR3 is TGTGCCAGCAGCAAGGGGGCAGTCGGGGAGCTGTTTTTT. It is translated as CASSKGAVGELFF.

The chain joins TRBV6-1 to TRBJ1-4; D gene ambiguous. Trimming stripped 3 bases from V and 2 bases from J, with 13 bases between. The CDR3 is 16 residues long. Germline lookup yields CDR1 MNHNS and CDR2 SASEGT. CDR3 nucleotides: TGTGCCAGCAGTGATGTGCGGGAAAGGACTAATGAAAAACTGTTTTTT. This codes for CASSDVRERTNEKLFF.

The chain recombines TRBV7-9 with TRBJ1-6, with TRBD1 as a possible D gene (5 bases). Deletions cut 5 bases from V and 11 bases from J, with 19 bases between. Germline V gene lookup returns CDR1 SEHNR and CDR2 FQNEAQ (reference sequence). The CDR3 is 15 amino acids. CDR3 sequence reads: CASSRTSQGGAPLHF. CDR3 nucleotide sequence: TGTGCCAGCAGCCGAACCTCCCAGGGTGGTGCACCCCTCCACTTT.

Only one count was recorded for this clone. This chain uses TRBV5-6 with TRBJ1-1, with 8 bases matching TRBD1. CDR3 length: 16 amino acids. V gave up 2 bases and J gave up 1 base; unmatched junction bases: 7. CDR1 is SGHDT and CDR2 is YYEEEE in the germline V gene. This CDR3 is CASSFIAGGSNTEAFF. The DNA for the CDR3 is TGTGCCAGCAGCTTTATCGCAGGGGGCTCGAACACTGAAGCTTTCTTT.

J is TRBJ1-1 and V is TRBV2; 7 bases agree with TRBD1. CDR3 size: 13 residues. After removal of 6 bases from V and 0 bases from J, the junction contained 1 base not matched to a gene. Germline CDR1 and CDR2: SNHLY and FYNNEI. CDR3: CASRQGLNTEAFF. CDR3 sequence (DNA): TGTGCCAGCAGACAGGGGTTGAACACTGAAGCTTTCTTT.

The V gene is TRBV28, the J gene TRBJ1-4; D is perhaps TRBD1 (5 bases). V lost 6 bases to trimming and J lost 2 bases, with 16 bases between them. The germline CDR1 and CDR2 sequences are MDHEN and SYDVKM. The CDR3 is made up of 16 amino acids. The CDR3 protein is CASSRTKKITNEKLFF. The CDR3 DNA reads TGTGCCAGCAGCAGGACAAAGAAAATCACTAATGAAAAACTGTTTTTT.

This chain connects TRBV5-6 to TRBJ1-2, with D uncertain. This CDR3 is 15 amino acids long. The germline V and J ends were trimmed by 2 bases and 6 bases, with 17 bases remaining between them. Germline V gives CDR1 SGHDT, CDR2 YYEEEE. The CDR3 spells CASSLLVRSVDGYTF. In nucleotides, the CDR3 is TGTGCCAGCAGCTTACTCGTCAGGTCGGTGGATGGCTACACCTTC.

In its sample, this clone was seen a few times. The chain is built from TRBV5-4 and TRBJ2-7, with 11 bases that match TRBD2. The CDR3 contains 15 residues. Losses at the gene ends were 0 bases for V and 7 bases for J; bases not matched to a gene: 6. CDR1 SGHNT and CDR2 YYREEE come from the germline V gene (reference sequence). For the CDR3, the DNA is TGTGCCAGCAGCTTGGGTTTAGCGGGGGGGCTTGAGCAGTACTTC. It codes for CASSLGLAGGLEQYF.

The CDR3 nucleotides are TGTGCCAGCAGCCTCGGGACAGGGCCCTACAATGAGCAGTTCTTC. It specifies CASSLGTGPYNEQFF. The chain joins TRBV11-3 to TRBJ2-1; 9 positions match TRBD1. The CDR3 runs to 15 residues. Germline loops: CDR1 SGHNT, CDR2 YENEEA. Trimming cost V 5 bases and J 2 bases; bases outside gene matches: 4.

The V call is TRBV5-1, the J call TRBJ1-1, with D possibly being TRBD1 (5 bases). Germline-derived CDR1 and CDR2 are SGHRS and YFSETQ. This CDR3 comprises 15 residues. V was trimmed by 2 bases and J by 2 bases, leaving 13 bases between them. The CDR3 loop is CASSFEGASNTEAFF. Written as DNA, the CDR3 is TGCGCCAGCAGCTTTGAAGGGGCCTCCAACACTGAAGCTTTCTTT.

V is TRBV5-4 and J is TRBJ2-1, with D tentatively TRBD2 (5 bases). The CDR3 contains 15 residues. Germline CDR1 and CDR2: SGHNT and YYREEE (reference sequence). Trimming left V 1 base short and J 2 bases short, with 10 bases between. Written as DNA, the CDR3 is TGTGCCAGCAGCTTGAGAGTAGCGACCTACAATGAGCAGTTCTTC. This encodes CASSLRVATYNEQFF.

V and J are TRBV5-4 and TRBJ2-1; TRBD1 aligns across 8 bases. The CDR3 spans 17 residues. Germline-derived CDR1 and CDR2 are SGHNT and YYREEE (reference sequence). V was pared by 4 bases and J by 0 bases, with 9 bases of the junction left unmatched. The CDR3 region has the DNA TGTGCCAGCAGCCCGACTAGACAGGGGAGCTCCTACAATGAGCAGTTCTTC. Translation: CASSPTRQGSSYNEQFF.

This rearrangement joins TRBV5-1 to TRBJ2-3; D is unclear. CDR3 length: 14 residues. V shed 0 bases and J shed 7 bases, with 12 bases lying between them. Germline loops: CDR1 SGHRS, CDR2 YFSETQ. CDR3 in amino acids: CASSLEVRTNTQYF. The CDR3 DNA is TGCGCCAGCAGCTTGGAAGTGCGCACTAATACGCAGTATTTT.

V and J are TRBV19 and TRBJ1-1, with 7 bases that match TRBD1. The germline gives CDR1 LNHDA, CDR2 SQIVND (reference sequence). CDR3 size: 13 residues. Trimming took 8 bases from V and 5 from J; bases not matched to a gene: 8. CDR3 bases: TGTGCCAGTGAGAGACAGGGTGGTACTGAAGCTTTCTTT. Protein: CASERQGGTEAFF.

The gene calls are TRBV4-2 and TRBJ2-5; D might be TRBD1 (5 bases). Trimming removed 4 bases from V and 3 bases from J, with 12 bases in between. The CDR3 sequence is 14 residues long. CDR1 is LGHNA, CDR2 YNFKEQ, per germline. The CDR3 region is CASSRNSREETQYF. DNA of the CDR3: TGTGCCAGCAGCCGAAACTCCAGGGAAGAGACCCAGTACTTC.